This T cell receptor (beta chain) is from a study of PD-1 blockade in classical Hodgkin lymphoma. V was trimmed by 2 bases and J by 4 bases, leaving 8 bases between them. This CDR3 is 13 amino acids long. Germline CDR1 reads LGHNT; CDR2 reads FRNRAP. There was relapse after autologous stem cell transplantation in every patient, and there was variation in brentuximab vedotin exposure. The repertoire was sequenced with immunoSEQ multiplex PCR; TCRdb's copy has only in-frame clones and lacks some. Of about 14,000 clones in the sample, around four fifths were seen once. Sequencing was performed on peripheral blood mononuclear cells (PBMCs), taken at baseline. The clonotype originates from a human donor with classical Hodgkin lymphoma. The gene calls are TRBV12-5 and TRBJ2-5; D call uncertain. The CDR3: CASGLHPIETQYF. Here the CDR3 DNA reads TGTGCTAGTGGTTTGCACCCGATAGAGACCCAGTACTTC.